This entry describes one T cell receptor (beta chain). This specimen belongs to a study of blood T cell repertoires in COVID-19. Whole-study context: Material from acute and convalescent COVID-19 was sourced from the United States, Italy and Spain. Sources were T cells, B-cell-depleted T cells, or PBMCs; the material itself was cDNA or gDNA.

Trimming removed 5 bases from V and 9 bases from J; junction bases left unmatched: 8. The CDR3 runs to 15 residues. Germline V gene sequence: CDR1 SEHNR, CDR2 FQNEAQ (reference sequence). As handled by the study authors: Reference gene primer amplification gave nucleated cell count estimates. Libraries were prepared by immunoSEQ multiplex PCR; TCRdb keeps only in-frame clonotypes and omits some of them. The V and J calls and the clone size are those of that table, but D and trimming were determined from the DNA. The top ten clones hold roughly 18% of a sample with some 140,000 clones, approximately 84% of them seen once.

This rearrangement joins TRBV7-9 to TRBJ2-1; 12 bases fit TRBD2. Sequenced material: peripheral blood. The sequence was collected from a woman in her forties or fifties who had recovered from COVID-19. Written as DNA, the CDR3 is TGTGCCAGCAGCCAAGCCCCTAGCGGGAGGGGTGAGCAGTTCTTC. Encoded protein: CASSQAPSGRGEQFF.